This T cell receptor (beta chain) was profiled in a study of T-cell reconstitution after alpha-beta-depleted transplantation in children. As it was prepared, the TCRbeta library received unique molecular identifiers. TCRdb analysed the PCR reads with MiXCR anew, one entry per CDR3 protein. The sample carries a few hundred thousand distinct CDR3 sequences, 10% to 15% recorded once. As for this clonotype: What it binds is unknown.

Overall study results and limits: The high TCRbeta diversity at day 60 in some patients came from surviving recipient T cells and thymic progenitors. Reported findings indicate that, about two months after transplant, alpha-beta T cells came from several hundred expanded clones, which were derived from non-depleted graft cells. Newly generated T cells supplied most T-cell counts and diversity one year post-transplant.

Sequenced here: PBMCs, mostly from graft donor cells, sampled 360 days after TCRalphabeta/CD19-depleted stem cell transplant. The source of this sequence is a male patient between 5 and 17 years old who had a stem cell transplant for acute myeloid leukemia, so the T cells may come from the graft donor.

The CDR3, as DNA: TGCGCCAGCAGCCAAAGGACTAGCAGGAATGAGCAGTTCTTC. It specifies CASSQRTSRNEQFF. This chain uses TRBV4-1 with TRBJ2-1, with TRBD2 matching 8 bases. Germline V CDR1 and CDR2: MGHRA, YSYEKL. The V and J ends lost 2 bases and 7 bases, in that order; junction bases with no gene match: 4. The CDR3 consists of 14 residues.